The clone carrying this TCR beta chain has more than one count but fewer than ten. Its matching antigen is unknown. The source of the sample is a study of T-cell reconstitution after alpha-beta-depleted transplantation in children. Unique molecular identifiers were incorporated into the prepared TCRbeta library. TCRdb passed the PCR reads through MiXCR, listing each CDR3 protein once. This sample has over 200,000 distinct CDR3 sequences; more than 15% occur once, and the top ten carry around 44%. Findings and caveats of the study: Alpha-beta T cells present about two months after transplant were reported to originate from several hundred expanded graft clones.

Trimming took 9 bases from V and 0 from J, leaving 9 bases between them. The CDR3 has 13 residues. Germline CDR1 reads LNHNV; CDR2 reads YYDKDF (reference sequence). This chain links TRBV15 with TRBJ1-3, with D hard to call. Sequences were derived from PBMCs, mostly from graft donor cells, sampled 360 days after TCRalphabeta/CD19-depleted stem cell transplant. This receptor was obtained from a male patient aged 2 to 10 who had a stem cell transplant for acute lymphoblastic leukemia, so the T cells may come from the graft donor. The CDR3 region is CATPDPSGNTIYF. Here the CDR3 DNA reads TGTGCCACTCCGGACCCCTCTGGAAACACCATATATTTT. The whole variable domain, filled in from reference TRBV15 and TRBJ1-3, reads DAMVIQNPRYQVTQFGKPVTLSCSQTLNHNVMYWYQQKSSQAPKLLFHYYDKDFNNEADTPDNFQSRRPNTSFCFLDIRSPGLGDTAMYLCATPDPSGNTIYFGEGSWLTVV.